This is a list of T cell receptor beta chains from one sample in a study of cytomegalovirus exposure and HLA in healthy donors. The method was immunoSEQ multiplex PCR; TCRdb's version includes in-frame clones alone and lacks a portion of them. The sample lists 85,000 to 95,000 clones; roughly two thirds were seen once. Sequencing was performed on PBMCs. Receptor source: a woman younger than 45 in good health and CMV-seronegative. Each CDR3 is given with its conserved first and last residue. Size tells how often a clone was seen (once, few, many) or the class of an expanded clone, and some rows leave it out.

cdr3_length j_call v_call clone_size cdr3_aa
15 TRBJ2-3 TRBV28 NA CASRWDRDNTDTQYF
18 TRBJ2-4 TRBV5-4 few CASSLGTLQDNLGHIQYF
13 TRBJ1-2 TRBV7-2 NA CASSGQANYGYTF
14 TRBJ2-1 TRBV10-3 few CAISESRDSNEQFF
15 TRBJ1-4 TRBV7-2 NA CASSTDRGRNEKLFF
15 TRBJ1-2 TRBV4-1 NA CASSQGPGSNYGYTF
14 TRBJ2-7 TRBV2 few CASFYTGAYYEQYF
17 TRBJ2-7 TRBV9 NA CASSAEAGADFGYEQYF
12 TRBJ2-5 TRBV28 NA CASRRKQGPQYF
13 TRBJ1-4 TRBV7-2 few CASSLPQEEKLFF
15 TRBJ1-6 TRBV19 NA CASSISSGVNSPLHF
13 TRBJ2-5 TRBV4-1 NA CASSHPRTETQYF
15 TRBJ2-7 TRBV19 NA CASSRARDRVYEQYF
14 TRBJ1-2 TRBV6-1 NA CASSEASGIGGYTF
14 TRBJ2-3 TRBV5-4 NA CAISSGRWTDTQYF
14 TRBJ2-5 TRBV6-5 NA CASTASGGGETQYF
16 TRBJ1-5 TRBV7-9 NA CASSLNRVGGNQPQHF
12 NA TRBV7-9 NA CASSPTGLEQYF
15 TRBJ1-2 TRBV9 NA CASSVGGAGNYGYTF
17 TRBJ2-2 TRBV5-6 NA CASSSTIQESDPGELFF
15 TRBJ1-1 TRBV18 NA CASSPSMAADTEAFF
15 TRBJ2-6 TRBV13 NA CASSLGERLPNVLTF
16 TRBJ2-7 TRBV5-1 NA CASSLPQSRSSYEQYF
13 TRBJ1-2 TRBV30 NA CAWSARGNYGYTF
17 TRBJ2-4 TRBV4-2 NA CASSQGSGRSAKNIQYF